A selection of T cell receptor beta chains follows, all from one sample in a study of blood T cells in healthy people across ages. TCRdb re-derived calls from the 5' RACE reads in MiXCR, one entry per CDR3 protein. The table includes over a million distinct CDR3 sequences, around 43% detected once. The sequenced material came from blood. All receptors come from a woman aged 60 to 75 in good health. The CDR3 runs from the conserved cysteine through the conserved F or W. The D gene is left open where the match is weak. Rows give clone size only sometimes, using once, few, many, or a class for an expanded clone.

d_gene: TRBD1; j_gene: TRBJ1-2; abundance: many; v_gene: TRBV7-2; len: 15; CDR3nt: TGTGCCAGCAGCCGATTTTTGGACAGGGACTATGGCTACACCTTC; CDR3aa: CASSRFLDRDYGYTF
d_gene: -; j_gene: TRBJ1-1; abundance: many; v_gene: TRBV20-1; len: 13; CDR3nt: TGCAGTGCTCTGACCTATTTGTGGACTGAAGCTTTCTTT; CDR3aa: CSALTYLWTEAFF
d_gene: TRBD1; j_gene: TRBJ1-1; abundance: few; v_gene: TRBV20-1; len: 17; CDR3nt: TGCAGTGCTAGAGACCGGGACAGGGTAGGTTCGAACACTGAAGCTTTCTTT; CDR3aa: CSARDRDRVGSNTEAFF
d_gene: -; j_gene: TRBJ1-2; abundance: few; v_gene: TRBV9; len: 13; CDR3nt: TGTGCCAGCAGCGTAGAAATGTTAGGTGGCTACACCTTC; CDR3aa: CASSVEMLGGYTF
d_gene: -; j_gene: TRBJ2-4; abundance: -; v_gene: TRBV20-1; len: 11; CDR3nt: TGCAGTGTAGAGGGCGAAAACATTCAGTACTTC; CDR3aa: CSVEGENIQYF
d_gene: -; j_gene: TRBJ2-4; abundance: -; v_gene: TRBV4-1; len: 15; CDR3nt: TGCGCCAGCAGCCAAGAAGGGGCGGCCAAAAACATTCAGTACTTC; CDR3aa: CASSQEGAAKNIQYF
d_gene: TRBD2; j_gene: TRBJ2-7; abundance: -; v_gene: TRBV29-1; len: 14; CDR3nt: TGCAGCGTCCTGGTAGCGGGAGGTCTGGGTGAGCAGTACTTC; CDR3aa: CSVLVAGGLGEQYF
d_gene: -; j_gene: TRBJ2-7; abundance: -; v_gene: TRBV11-2; len: 14; CDR3nt: TGTGCCAGCAGCTTAGCCCGGGTGGGCTACGAGCAGTACTTC; CDR3aa: CASSLARVGYEQYF
d_gene: -; j_gene: TRBJ2-3; abundance: -; v_gene: TRBV7-8; len: 16; CDR3nt: TGTGCCAGCAGCTTAGCTCGCCTAGCAGGCACAGATACGCAGTATTTT; CDR3aa: CASSLARLAGTDTQYF
d_gene: -; j_gene: TRBJ2-3; abundance: -; v_gene: TRBV7-9; len: 12; CDR3nt: TGTGCCAGCAGCTTAAGGAAAGATACGCAGTATTTT; CDR3aa: CASSLRKDTQYF
d_gene: -; j_gene: TRBJ2-5; abundance: -; v_gene: TRBV28; len: 13; CDR3nt: TGTGCCAGCAGTGCGCGGATCCTGAAGACCCAGTACTTC; CDR3aa: CASSARILKTQYF
d_gene: -; j_gene: TRBJ2-1; abundance: -; v_gene: TRBV20-1; len: 15; CDR3nt: TGCTGTGCTATCGGGGGACTCCGCTCCTACAATGAGCAGTTCTTC; CDR3aa: CCAIGGLRSYNEQFF
d_gene: -; j_gene: TRBJ2-3; abundance: -; v_gene: TRBV14; len: 12; CDR3nt: TGTGTCAGCAGCACCCGGAGGGATACGCAGTATTTT; CDR3aa: CVSSTRRDTQYF
d_gene: -; j_gene: TRBJ1-5; abundance: -; v_gene: TRBV5-1; len: 14; CDR3nt: TGCGCCAGCAGCTTGGACGGCTCCGGTCAGCCCCAGCATTTT; CDR3aa: CASSLDGSGQPQHF
d_gene: -; j_gene: TRBJ2-5; abundance: -; v_gene: TRBV10-3; len: 14; CDR3nt: TGTGCCATCAGGGGGGCAATGGGGTCGGAGACCCAGTACTTC; CDR3aa: CAIRGAMGSETQYF
d_gene: TRBD2; j_gene: TRBJ2-1; abundance: once; v_gene: TRBV5-1; len: 17; CDR3nt: TGCGCCAGCAGCTTGCTCCCAAGCGGGAGGTCCCAGAATGAGCAGTTCTTC; CDR3aa: CASSLLPSGRSQNEQFF
d_gene: -; j_gene: TRBJ2-2; abundance: few; v_gene: TRBV3-1; len: 13; CDR3nt: TGTGCCAGCAGCCAGGGGCGGACCGGGGAGCTGTTTTTT; CDR3aa: CASSQGRTGELFF
d_gene: TRBD2; j_gene: TRBJ2-7; abundance: -; v_gene: TRBV9; len: 14; CDR3nt: TGTGCCAGCAGCCCCCCGGGGGGTAAATACGAGCAGTACTTC; CDR3aa: CASSPPGGKYEQYF
d_gene: -; j_gene: TRBJ2-3; abundance: few; v_gene: TRBV4-1; len: 12; CDR3nt: TGCGCCAGCAGCCAAGGGGAAGATACGCAGTATTTT; CDR3aa: CASSQGEDTQYF
d_gene: TRBD2; j_gene: TRBJ2-1; abundance: -; v_gene: TRBV20-1; len: 15; CDR3nt: TGCAGTGCTAGCCGACTAGCGGGGAACGAAGAGACCCAGTTCTTC; CDR3aa: CSASRLAGNEETQFF
d_gene: -; j_gene: TRBJ2-5; abundance: few; v_gene: TRBV9; len: 15; CDR3nt: TGTGCCAGCAGCGTAGGTGAATGGGAAGGCGAGACCCAGTACTTC; CDR3aa: CASSVGEWEGETQYF
d_gene: TRBD2; j_gene: TRBJ2-7; abundance: -; v_gene: TRBV29-1; len: 16; CDR3nt: TGCAGCGTTGCGCGCGTTACTAGCGGGATGTCCTACGAGCAGTACTTC; CDR3aa: CSVARVTSGMSYEQYF
d_gene: -; j_gene: TRBJ2-7; abundance: -; v_gene: TRBV7-8; len: 12; CDR3nt: TGTGCCAGCAGCTTACCCCAGTACGAGCAGTACTTC; CDR3aa: CASSLPQYEQYF
d_gene: -; j_gene: TRBJ2-5; abundance: -; v_gene: TRBV2; len: 12; CDR3nt: TGTGCCAGCAGTGATGGCAGGGGCCCCCAGTACTTC; CDR3aa: CASSDGRGPQYF
d_gene: -; j_gene: TRBJ2-4; abundance: many; v_gene: TRBV12-3/TRBV12-4; len: 14; CDR3nt: TGTGCCAGCAGCCCGCCTGGAACCAAAAACATTCAGTACTTC; CDR3aa: CASSPPGTKNIQYF
d_gene: TRBD2; j_gene: TRBJ2-7; abundance: -; v_gene: TRBV4-1; len: 18; CDR3nt: TGCGCCAGCAGCCAAGAATTTAGGAGCGGGAGGATTTTCTACGAGCAGTACTTC; CDR3aa: CASSQEFRSGRIFYEQYF
d_gene: -; j_gene: TRBJ2-7; abundance: few; v_gene: TRBV9; len: 14; CDR3nt: TGTGCCAGCAGCGTGGACTCAGGGTCCTACGAGCAGTACTTC; CDR3aa: CASSVDSGSYEQYF
d_gene: TRBD2; j_gene: TRBJ2-7; abundance: -; v_gene: TRBV7-2; len: 14; CDR3nt: TGTGCCAGCAGCCTTTGGGGGGGGGACTACGAGCAGTACTTC; CDR3aa: CASSLWGGDYEQYF
d_gene: -; j_gene: TRBJ1-1; abundance: few; v_gene: TRBV5-1; len: 15; CDR3nt: TGCGCCAGCAGCTTGAAGGGGTCAGGGAACACTGAAGCTTTCTTT; CDR3aa: CASSLKGSGNTEAFF
d_gene: TRBD2; j_gene: TRBJ2-5; abundance: -; v_gene: TRBV12-3/TRBV12-4; len: 15; CDR3nt: TGTGCCAGCAGCTCCCGACTAGCGGGGAAAGAGACCCAGTACTTC; CDR3aa: CASSSRLAGKETQYF
d_gene: -; j_gene: TRBJ2-4; abundance: -; v_gene: TRBV11-2; len: 14; CDR3nt: TGTGCCAGCAGCTTAGATATGATTAGGTCTGGGCAGTACTTC; CDR3aa: CASSLDMIRSGQYF
d_gene: -; j_gene: TRBJ2-3; abundance: -; v_gene: TRBV11-2; len: 13; CDR3nt: TGTGCCAGCAGCACCGTCCGGGAAGATACGCAGTATTTT; CDR3aa: CASSTVREDTQYF